This T cell receptor beta chain was sequenced for a study of blood T cell repertoires in COVID-19. Across the whole study: Sites in the United States, Italy and Spain provided acute and convalescent COVID-19 samples. PBMCs, B-cell-depleted T cells, or T cells provided the cDNA or gDNA that made up the material.

V lost 1 base and J 8 bases, leaving 14 bases between the germline ends. CDR1 is SGHTA, CDR2 FQGNSA, per germline. The length of the CDR3 is 15 residues. Original processing notes: The assay estimated nucleated cells by amplifying reference gene primers. Clones were read by immunoSEQ multiplex PCR, and TCRdb kept only the in-frame ones, dropping some. The DNA was the basis for D and trimming; V, J and clone size are from that table. This sample has 76,000 or so clones; about 80% occur once, and the top ten carry over 8.5%. Sequencing was performed on peripheral blood. This receptor was identified in a man over 45 with acute or convalescent COVID-19. This chain connects TRBV7-2 to TRBJ1-4, with D maybe TRBD1 (5 bases). CDR3 amino acids: CASSLVTRGSEKLFF. The CDR3 coding sequence is TGTGCCAGCAGCTTAGTCACAAGGGGCTCCGAAAAACTGTTTTTT. Based on the CDR3 plus reference TRBV7-2 and TRBJ1-4, the full variable domain is GAGVSQSPSNKVTEKGKDVELRCDPISGHTALYWYRQSLGQGLEFLIYFQGNSAPDKSGLPSDRFSAERTGGSVSTLTIQRTQQEDSAVYLCASSLVTRGSEKLFFGSGTQLSVL.